The 22 T cell receptor beta chains below come from one sample, sequenced in a study of human T cells and chemical hapten exposure. The authors extracted total RNA from unfractionated whole blood. TCRdb re-analysed the 5' RACE reads in MiXCR, keeping a single row per CDR3 protein. The data contain approximately 80,000 distinct CDR3 sequences, roughly 15% of them seen just once; the ten biggest clones take up approximately 6.2%. These receptors originate from a female donor in good health.

This clonotype occurred a few times. The J gene is TRBJ1-5, the V gene TRBV7-2; D not certain. CDR3 length equals 15 residues. In germline, CDR1 is SGHTA, CDR2 FQGNSA. V lost 1 base and J 4 bases, leaving 11 bases between the germline ends. Here the CDR3 reads CASSLVAGVNQPQHF. The CDR3 DNA reads as TGTGCCAGCAGCTTAGTCGCCGGCGTTAATCAGCCCCAGCATTTT.

The chain carries TRBV20-1 and TRBJ1-1; D is possibly TRBD1 (6 bases). CDR1 and CDR2 from the germline V gene are DFQATT and SNEGSKA (reference sequence). The CDR3 runs 13 residues. The V gene lost 3 bases and the J gene lost 3 bases, with 11 bases spanning the gap. This CDR3 reads CSASRTGYTEAFF. CDR3 nucleotides: TGCAGTGCTAGTCGTACAGGGTACACTGAAGCTTTCTTT.

The chain recombines TRBV11-2 with TRBJ2-7; TRBD1 or TRBD2 may be the D gene (6 bases each). Trimming pared 3 bases from V and 1 base from J, leaving 16 bases between. The germline CDR1 and CDR2 sequences are SGHAT and FQNNGV. The CDR3 length is 16 residues. CDR3 in amino acids: CASSFYGGGRSYEQYF. The CDR3 DNA follows: TGTGCCAGCAGCTTCTACGGAGGGGGAAGGTCCTACGAGCAGTACTTC.

This clonotype was found a few times. The chain joins TRBV27 to TRBJ2-7; the match to TRBD2 covers 9 bases. Germline CDR1 and CDR2: MNHEY and SMNVEV (reference sequence). This CDR3 is 16 amino acids long. V shed 5 bases, J shed 3 bases, and the junction held 11 bases outside the gene matches. CDR3 DNA sequence: TGTGCCAGCAGTGCATGGGGCCTAGCGGGGAACTACGAGCAGTACTTC. Encoded protein: CASSAWGLAGNYEQYF.

This clonotype has a handful of counts. The V gene is TRBV28, the J gene TRBJ1-5, with 9 bases aligning to TRBD1. CDR3 size: 24 residues. J gave up 0 bases and V 2 bases, and 26 bases lay outside the gene matches. The V gene's germline CDR1 is MDHEN and CDR2 SYDVKM. The CDR3 protein is CASSLPQQSRTGEWRAYSNQPQHF. The CDR3 DNA follows: TGTGCCAGCAGTTTACCTCAACAAAGCCGGACAGGGGAATGGAGGGCCTATAGCAATCAGCCCCAGCATTTT.

The chain carries TRBV7-9 and TRBJ1-2; D is uncertain. The V gene lost 1 base and the J gene lost 4 bases, with 10 bases spanning the gap. Per germline, CDR1 SEHNR and CDR2 FQNEAQ (reference sequence). This CDR3 region has 14 residues. CDR3 nucleotides: TGTGCCAGCAGCTTAGAAGAGGGCCCCTATGGCTACACCTTC. It yields the protein CASSLEEGPYGYTF.

In this sample, this clonotype turned up a few times. The chain couples TRBV20-1 to TRBJ1-1, with D unresolved. CDR1 is DFQATT and CDR2 is SNEGSKA in the germline V gene (reference sequence). Trimming took 3 bases from V and 6 from J, leaving 11 bases between them. The CDR3 length is 12 residues. CDR3 bases: TGCAGTGCTAGGGGTTCCTGGGCTGAAGCTTTCTTT. This gives the protein CSARGSWAEAFF.

This clonotype was seen a few times. The V gene is TRBV7-8, the J gene TRBJ2-3, with D hard to call. Trimming cost V 5 bases and J 1 base, with 10 bases left between them. This CDR3 comprises 14 residues. Germline V CDR1 and CDR2: SGHVS, FQNEAQ. CDR3 residues: CASSLQFGTDTQYF. CDR3 DNA sequence: TGTGCCAGCAGCCTGCAATTCGGCACAGATACGCAGTATTTT.

J is TRBJ2-4 and V is TRBV4-1; 13 bases are a match to TRBD2. This CDR3 has 17 amino acids. V trimming: 1 base; J trimming: 4 bases; junction bases outside the gene matches: 4. Germline-derived CDR1 and CDR2 are MGHRA and YSYEKL. The CDR3 DNA sequence: TGCGCCAGCAGCCAAGGGGTACTAGCGGGGGGGAAAAACATTCAGTACTTC. Its protein product is CASSQGVLAGGKNIQYF.

This clonotype has a handful of counts. V usage is TRBV5-1 and J usage is TRBJ1-2, with no clear D. Between the trimmed V and J ends, which lost 3 bases and 5 bases, there was a span of 2 bases. The CDR3 is 10 residues long. Per the germline V gene, CDR1 is SGHRS and CDR2 is YFSETQ. CDR3 DNA sequence: TGCGCCAGCAGCTCATATGGCTACACCTTC. It codes for CASSSYGYTF. Drawing the rest from reference TRBV5-1 and TRBJ1-2, the complete variable domain is KAGVTQTPRYLIKTRGQQVTLSCSPISGHRSVSWYQQTPGQGLQFLFEYFSETQRNKGNFPGRFSGRQFSNSRSEMNVSTLELGDSALYLCASSSYGYTFGSGTRLTVV.

The rearrangement joins TRBV5-4 to TRBJ1-2, with a weak D call TRBD1 (5 bases). The CDR3 runs 15 residues. Deletions cut 4 bases from V and 3 bases from J, with 16 bases between. Germline values: CDR1 SGHNT, CDR2 YYREEE (reference sequence). The CDR3 DNA follows: TGTGCCAGCAGCCCACGTGCCGGGACGGACTATGGCTACACCTTC. Its protein is CASSPRAGTDYGYTF.

This clonotype was counted a few times. The chain employs TRBV6-6 and TRBJ2-2; 12 nucleotides match TRBD2. The CDR3 has 16 residues. The germline gives CDR1 MNHNY, CDR2 SVGAGI (reference sequence). V shed 5 bases, J shed 6 bases, and the junction held 7 bases outside the gene matches. CDR3 sequence reads: CASSVTSGRMAGELFF. CDR3 coding DNA: TGTGCCAGCAGTGTCACTAGCGGGAGGATGGCCGGGGAGCTGTTTTTT.

This clonotype was seen only a few times. The CDR3 DNA sequence: TGTGCCAGCAGTCCGGACAGGGGATACCCGTACGAGCAGTACTTC. Encoded protein: CASSPDRGYPYEQYF. This chain uses TRBV27 with TRBJ2-7, with 9 bases aligning to TRBD1. CDR1 is MNHEY, CDR2 SMNVEV, per germline (reference sequence). After removal of 5 bases from V and 4 bases from J, the junction contained 9 bases not matched to a gene. The CDR3 loop spans 15 amino acids.

This clonotype has only a few counts. The chain has TRBV20-1 and TRBJ2-2; 8 nucleotides match TRBD2. The CDR3 spans 17 residues. The V segment lost 0 bases and the J segment 3 bases; nucleotides outside the gene matches: 9. Germline V gene lookup returns CDR1 DFQATT and CDR2 SNEGSKA (reference sequence). CDR3 DNA sequence: TGCAGTGCTAGAGACCCCCGCGGGGGGCCCTACACCGGGGAGCTGTTTTTT. Amino acids: CSARDPRGGPYTGELFF.

The V call is TRBV12-3 or TRBV12-4, the J call TRBJ2-7; no clear D gene. V gave up 3 bases and J gave up 2 bases, with 14 bases separating them. This CDR3 contains 15 residues. The CDR3 region is CASSFFRVATYEQYF. The DNA for the CDR3 is TGTGCCAGCAGTTTCTTTAGGGTCGCCACCTACGAGCAGTACTTC.

This clonotype was counted a few times. V is TRBV7-7 and J is TRBJ2-7; 11 bases line up with TRBD1. Germline CDR1 SSHAT, CDR2 FNYEAQ (reference sequence). V lost 5 bases to trimming and J lost 6 bases; unmatched junction nucleotides: 3. CDR3 length equals 13 residues. The DNA of the CDR3 is TGTGCCAGCAGCCAGGACAGGGGGCGCGAGCAGTACTTC. Translated, it gives CASSQDRGREQYF.

The chain links TRBV20-1 to TRBJ2-2; the D is unclear. This CDR3 region has 12 residues. V was pared by 2 bases and J by 6 bases, with 7 bases between. The germline CDR1 and CDR2 sequences are DFQATT and SNEGSKA (reference sequence). The CDR3 protein is CSARLRPGELFF. The DNA of the CDR3 is TGCAGTGCTAGACTTAGGCCCGGGGAGCTGTTTTTT.

This chain links TRBV10-3 with TRBJ1-6; no clear D gene. V lost 4 bases and J 13 bases, leaving 14 bases between the germline ends. Per the germline V gene, CDR1 is ENHRY and CDR2 is SYGVKD. This CDR3 region has 13 residues. The CDR3 reads CAISAEISGPLHF. The CDR3 coding sequence is TGTGCCATCAGTGCAGAGATTTCAGGCCCCCTCCACTTT.

The chain employs TRBV27 and TRBJ2-1, with D uncertain. Germline-derived CDR1 and CDR2 are MNHEY and SMNVEV (reference sequence). Between the trimmed V and J ends, which lost 4 bases and 6 bases, there was a span of 10 bases. The CDR3 runs to 13 residues. In DNA, the CDR3 is TGTGCCAGCAGTTACGGGTCGATCAATGAGCAGTTCTTC. This codes for CASSYGSINEQFF.

The rearrangement links TRBV20-1 to TRBJ1-1; D is unclear. In germline, CDR1 is DFQATT, CDR2 SNEGSKA (reference sequence). Trimming removed 1 base at V and 5 bases at J, with 17 bases between. The CDR3 sequence is 15 residues long. This CDR3 is CSARGLPGVGTEAFF. The DNA for the CDR3 is TGCAGTGCTAGAGGTCTACCGGGCGTAGGGACTGAAGCTTTCTTT.

This chain joins TRBV28 and TRBJ1-6, with 8 bases matching TRBD1. This CDR3 is 17 amino acids long. Germline values: CDR1 MDHEN, CDR2 SYDVKM. The V and J ends lost 5 bases and 8 bases, in that order; junction bases with no gene match: 14. The CDR3 here is CASSRPMTGVGDSPLHF. The CDR3 DNA reads as TGTGCCAGCAGTCGCCCGATGACAGGGGTCGGAGATTCACCCCTCCACTTT.

This sequence joins TRBV7-2 and TRBJ1-1; D ambiguous. Per germline, CDR1 SGHTA and CDR2 FQGNSA. V was clipped by 2 bases and J by 14 bases, with 15 bases between them. The CDR3 contains 12 residues. The CDR3: CASSLTPHTLFF. The CDR3 bases are TGTGCCAGCAGCTTAACACCACACACATTATTCTTT.